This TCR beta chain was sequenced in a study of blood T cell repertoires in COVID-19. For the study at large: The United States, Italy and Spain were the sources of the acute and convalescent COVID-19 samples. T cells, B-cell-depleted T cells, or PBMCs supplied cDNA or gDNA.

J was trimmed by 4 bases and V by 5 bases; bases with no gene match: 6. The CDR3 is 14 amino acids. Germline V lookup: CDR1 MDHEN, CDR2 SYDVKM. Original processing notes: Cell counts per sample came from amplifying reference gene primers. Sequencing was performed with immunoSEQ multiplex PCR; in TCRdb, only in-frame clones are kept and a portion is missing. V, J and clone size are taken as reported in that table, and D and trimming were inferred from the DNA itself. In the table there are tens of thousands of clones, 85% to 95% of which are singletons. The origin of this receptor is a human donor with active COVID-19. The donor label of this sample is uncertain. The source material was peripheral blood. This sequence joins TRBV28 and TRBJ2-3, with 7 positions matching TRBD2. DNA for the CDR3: TGTGCCAGCAGTCGAAGCGGGAAAGCAGATACGCAGTATTTT. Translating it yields CASSRSGKADTQYF.